The sample holds a few counts of the clone carrying this T cell receptor (beta chain). Its antigen is as yet unknown. These data originate in a study of blood T cells in healthy people across ages. Overall study results and limits: In older individuals, TCR beta diversity per million T cells was lower, falling roughly linearly with age. Donors of long life had a larger count of naive CD4+ cells and greater diversity than aged donors.

Sample-barcoded 5' priming and a J-beta primer mix drove a second PCR of about 6 to 12 cycles. In TCRdb, the 5' RACE reads were re-called with MiXCR into one record per CDR3 protein. The table includes about a million distinct CDR3 sequences, 45% to 60% detected once. The length of the CDR3 is 13 residues. From germline, CDR1 is SQVTM and CDR2 ANQGSEA. V was shortened by 1 base and J by 5 bases, with 10 bases between the two germline ends. The material sequenced was blood. The chain joins TRBV29-1 to TRBJ2-3; D might be TRBD1 or TRBD2, each matching 6 bases. The clonotype was recovered from a woman aged 55-70 years in good health. CDR3 nucleotides: TGCAGCGTTGAAGTAGGAGGGGGAGATACGCAGTATTTT. This codes for CSVEVGGGDTQYF.